What follows are 24 T cell receptor beta chains derived from one specimen sequenced in a study of OX40 agonist ivuxolimab in advanced cancers. Profiling relied on immunoSEQ multiplex PCR, and the TCRdb table lists in-frame clones only, not all of them. This table holds tens of thousands of clones, roughly 84% found once. The material was CD4+ or CD8+ T cells sorted from blood, obtained in a trial of the OX40 agonist ivuxolimab. Receptors were obtained from an adult with an advanced solid tumor such as melanoma, head and neck, liver or kidney cancer.

V usage is TRBV2 and J usage is TRBJ2-2, with D uncertain. The V end was cut by 2 bases, the J end by 7 bases, with 11 bases between. The germline CDR1 and CDR2 sequences are SNHLY and FYNNEI. The CDR3 covers 14 residues. CDR3 nucleotide sequence: TGTGCCAGCAGTGAACTAGTGCAGGTCGGGGAGCTGTTTTTT. Residues: CASSELVQVGELFF.

The chain employs TRBV7-2 and TRBJ1-3; tentative D call: TRBD1 (5 bases). Trimming took off 5 bases at V and 2 bases at J, with 16 bases between the two ends. CDR3 size: 16 residues. Germline V gives CDR1 SGHTA, CDR2 FQGNSA. In DNA, the CDR3 is TGTGCCAGCAGCAAAGCAGGGACCCTCACTGGAAACACCATATATTTT. Its translation: CASSKAGTLTGNTIYF. Combining the CDR3 with reference TRBV7-2 and TRBJ1-3 gives the whole variable domain GAGVSQSPSNKVTEKGKDVELRCDPISGHTALYWYRQSLGQGLEFLIYFQGNSAPDKSGLPSDRFSAERTGGSVSTLTIQRTQQEDSAVYLCASSKAGTLTGNTIYFGEGSWLTVV.

In this sample, this clone turned up a few times. This chain links TRBV9 with TRBJ2-3, with D uncertain. From germline, CDR1 is SGDLS and CDR2 YYNGEE. With 3 bases removed from V and 3 bases from J, the gap between germline ends came to 11 bases. CDR3 size: 14 residues. The CDR3 bases are TGTGCCAGCAGCGCGCTTTTAACGACAGATACGCAGTATTTT. This sequence encodes CASSALLTTDTQYF.

V usage is TRBV28 and J usage is TRBJ2-7; 11 bases align to TRBD2. Germline CDR1 and CDR2: MDHEN and SYDVKM. Trimming removed 1 base from V and 0 bases from J; junction bases left unmatched: 2. This CDR3 region has 16 residues. The CDR3 sequence is CASSLSGLAGSYEQYF. DNA for the CDR3: TGTGCCAGCAGTTTATCAGGACTAGCGGGCTCCTACGAGCAGTACTTC.

V and J are TRBV29-1 and TRBJ2-3; D possibly uses TRBD1 or TRBD2 (5 bases each). V gave up 8 bases and J gave up 6 bases, with 15 bases separating them. Germline V CDR1 and CDR2: SQVTM, ANQGSEA. The CDR3 is 12 amino acids. In nucleotides, the CDR3 is TGCAGCATCGGGGCTGGGCGGGATACGCAGTATTTT. This translates into CSIGAGRDTQYF.

This chain joins TRBV19 and TRBJ2-5; possibly TRBD1 for D (6 bases). Trimming shortened V by 5 bases and J by 0 bases, and 13 bases separated the two germline ends. CDR1 is LNHDA and CDR2 is SQIVND in the germline V gene (reference sequence). This CDR3 has 15 amino acids. CDR3 DNA sequence: TGTGCCAGTAGTTACGGACAGCGGTACCAAGAGACCCAGTACTTC. This translates into CASSYGQRYQETQYF.

The chain joins TRBV11-2 to TRBJ2-3, with a possible D match to TRBD2 (7 bases). This CDR3 region has 16 residues. Germline CDR1 reads SGHAT; CDR2 reads FQNNGV. V was shortened by 5 bases and J by 4 bases, with 19 bases between the two germline ends. The CDR3 loop reads CASSQRGGLSADTQYF. The CDR3 DNA follows: TGTGCCAGCAGCCAAAGGGGGGGGCTGAGCGCAGATACGCAGTATTTT.

The chain recombines TRBV29-1 with TRBJ2-7, with D unclear. Per the germline V gene, CDR1 is SQVTM and CDR2 is ANQGSEA. This CDR3 is built from 13 residues. V gave up 4 bases and J gave up 6 bases, with 16 bases separating them. The CDR3 protein is CSVGGRKRSEQYF. The CDR3, as DNA: TGCAGCGTTGGAGGACGGAAACGAAGCGAGCAGTACTTC.

There are a few counts of this clone. The chain employs TRBV27 and TRBJ1-5, with 9 nucleotides matching TRBD1. Unmatched junction bases numbered 0, after V lost 2 bases and J lost 7 bases. The CDR3 spans 13 residues. Germline assignment: CDR1 MNHEY and CDR2 SMNVEV (reference sequence). The DNA of the CDR3 is TGTGCCAGCAGTTTAGACAGGGGGCAGCCCCAGCATTTT. Amino acids: CASSLDRGQPQHF.

This clone has only one observation. The chain couples TRBV9 to TRBJ2-2; the match to TRBD2 covers 7 bases. Germline V gene sequence: CDR1 SGDLS, CDR2 YYNGEE. The V and J ends lost 0 bases and 7 bases, in that order; junction bases with no gene match: 9. The CDR3 runs to 16 residues. In DNA, the CDR3 is TGTGCCAGCAGCGTAGGACTAGCAGAGGAGATCGGGGAGCTGTTTTTT. This encodes CASSVGLAEEIGELFF. The entire variable domain, with the rest obtained from reference TRBV9 and TRBJ2-2, is as follows: DSGVTQTPKHLITATGQRVTLRCSPRSGDLSVYWYQQSLDQGLQFLIQYYNGEERAKGNILERFSAQQFPDLHSELNLSSLELGDSALYFCASSVGLAEEIGELFFGEGSRLTVL.

This chain uses TRBV18 with TRBJ1-1; TRBD1 agrees at 8 bases. The germline V gene encodes CDR1 KGHSH and CDR2 LQKENI. V was clipped by 3 bases and J by 4 bases; unmatched bases: 7. There are 15 residues in the CDR3. In DNA, the CDR3 is TGTGCCAGCTCACCCCGACAGGGGCAAGGCACTGAAGCTTTCTTT. As protein: CASSPRQGQGTEAFF.

The chain is built from TRBV28 and TRBJ2-2; weak D call: TRBD2 (6 bases). The CDR3 has 12 residues. Germline V gene data show CDR1 as MDHEN and CDR2 as SYDVKM. Trimming pared 3 bases from V and 7 bases from J, leaving 6 bases between. CDR3 DNA sequence: TGTGCCAGCAGTTTGGGGGGCGGGGAGCTGTTTTTT. Its protein product is CASSLGGGELFF.

This chain uses TRBV5-1 with TRBJ2-5; the D call may be TRBD1 or TRBD2 (5 bases each). The CDR3 totals 14 residues. The V gene's germline CDR1 is SGHRS and CDR2 YFSETQ. V was pared by 4 bases and J by 4 bases, with 14 bases between. The CDR3 nucleotides read TGCGCCAGCAGCCCGGGGACCCGCCGAGAGACCCAGTACTTC. The encoded protein is CASSPGTRRETQYF.

V gene TRBV9 combines with J gene TRBJ1-2, with unresolved D. The CDR3 consists of 12 residues. Germline V gene data show CDR1 as SGDLS and CDR2 as YYNGEE. V lost 3 bases and J lost 2, with 5 bases in between. Here the CDR3 DNA reads TGTGCCAGCAGCGCGATAAACTATGGCTACACCTTC. Protein sequence: CASSAINYGYTF.

The J gene is TRBJ1-1, the V gene TRBV28; 8 nucleotides line up with TRBD1. The CDR3 extends over 14 amino acids. The J segment lost 8 bases and the V segment lost 7 bases, leaving 12 bases of the junction unmatched. Germline assignment: CDR1 MDHEN and CDR2 SYDVKM. The DNA for the CDR3 is TGTGCCAGCACCACGGGACAGGCCTTACGGGAAGCTTTCTTT. Protein product: CASTTGQALREAFF.

This chain connects TRBV6-5 to TRBJ1-2; D uncertain. The CDR3 is made up of 14 amino acids. V was trimmed by 6 bases and J by 2 bases, leaving 13 bases between them. Per germline, CDR1 MNHEY and CDR2 SVGAGI. Here the CDR3 reads CASRLVGGNYGYTF. The CDR3 nucleotides read TGTGCCAGCAGGCTGGTGGGCGGAAACTATGGCTACACCTTC.

This clone was seen a handful of times. V usage is TRBV9 and J usage is TRBJ2-2; 9 bases are shared with TRBD2. Germline CDR1 is SGDLS and CDR2 is YYNGEE. V lost 0 bases to trimming and J lost 5 bases; unmatched junction nucleotides: 8. The CDR3 has 17 residues. The CDR3 sequence is CASSVVATSGRTGELFF. In DNA form, the CDR3 reads TGTGCCAGCAGCGTAGTAGCTACTAGCGGGCGTACCGGGGAGCTGTTTTTT. The whole variable domain, filled in from reference TRBV9 and TRBJ2-2, reads DSGVTQTPKHLITATGQRVTLRCSPRSGDLSVYWYQQSLDQGLQFLIQYYNGEERAKGNILERFSAQQFPDLHSELNLSSLELGDSALYFCASSVVATSGRTGELFFGEGSRLTVL.

This clone was detected only a few times. The chain joins TRBV2 to TRBJ1-5, with a weak D call TRBD1 (6 bases). Germline V gene data show CDR1 as SNHLY and CDR2 as FYNNEI. The CDR3 consists of 15 residues. The V end was cut by 0 bases, the J end by 6 bases, with 12 bases between. The CDR3 sequence is CASSEAWGARQPQHF. In DNA form, the CDR3 reads TGTGCCAGCAGTGAAGCCTGGGGGGCGCGTCAGCCCCAGCATTTT. The full variable domain, with the rest looked up from reference TRBV2 and TRBJ1-5, is EPEVTQTPSHQVTQMGQEVILRCVPISNHLYFYWYRQILGQKVEFLVSFYNNEISEKSEIFDDQFSVERPDGSNFTLKIRSTKLEDSAMYFCASSEAWGARQPQHFGDGTRLSIL.

The rearrangement joins TRBV5-5 to TRBJ1-5; D call uncertain. V was cut by 2 bases and J by 7 bases, with 16 bases left in between. Per germline, CDR1 SGHKS and CDR2 YYEKEE (reference sequence). The CDR3 is 15 amino acids. The CDR3, as DNA: TGTGCCAGCAGCTTCGACGGCCTCTTAGGCCAGCCCCAGCATTTT. Its translation: CASSFDGLLGQPQHF. Looking up the rest from reference TRBV5-5 and TRBJ1-5 gives the full variable domain: DAGVTQSPTHLIKTRGQQVTLRCSPISGHKSVSWYQQVLGQGPQFIFQYYEKEERGRGNFPDRFSARQFPNYSSELNVNALLLGDSALYLCASSFDGLLGQPQHFGDGTRLSIL.

Only one count was recorded for this clone. This rearrangement joins TRBV5-1 to TRBJ1-2, with 8 bases identical to TRBD1. The CDR3 spans 14 residues. Germline V lookup: CDR1 SGHRS, CDR2 YFSETQ. J gave up 5 bases and V 4 bases, and 7 bases lay outside the gene matches. CDR3 DNA sequence: TGCGCCAGCAGCCCAGGACAGGGAGGGTATGGCTACACCTTC. This gives the protein CASSPGQGGYGYTF.

The chain employs TRBV29-1 and TRBJ2-6; D perhaps matches TRBD2 (6 bases). The CDR3 length is 15 residues. Trimming took 6 bases from V and 4 from J, leaving 16 bases between them. Per the germline V gene, CDR1 is SQVTM and CDR2 is ANQGSEA. The CDR3 region is CSVRTQAGGANVLTF. The CDR3 DNA reads as TGCAGCGTACGGACCCAGGCGGGGGGGGCCAACGTCCTGACTTTC.

This chain uses TRBV7-3 with TRBJ1-1; D is uncertain. CDR1 and CDR2 (germline): SGHTA, FQGTGA. The CDR3 extends over 13 amino acids. V lost 5 bases, J lost 2 bases, and 9 bases lay in between. The DNA for the CDR3 is TGTGCCAGCAGCCAGGACGCTAACACTGAAGCTTTCTTT. It codes for CASSQDANTEAFF. Supplemented by reference TRBV7-3 and TRBJ1-1, the full variable domain reads GAGVSQTPSNKVTEKGKYVELRCDPISGHTALYWYRQSLGQGPEFLIYFQGTGAADDSGLPNDRFFAVRPEGSVSTLKIQRTERGDSAVYLCASSQDANTEAFFGQGTRLTVV.

The rearrangement links TRBV2 to TRBJ2-7, with TRBD1 matching 7 bases. Germline lookup yields CDR1 SNHLY and CDR2 FYNNEI. The CDR3 is 14 residues long. V trimming: 7 bases; J trimming: 4 bases; junction bases outside the gene matches: 10. The CDR3 nucleotides are TGTGCCAGCACCGACAGGGATTTTGCTTACGAGCAGTACTTC. Its protein is CASTDRDFAYEQYF.

This rearrangement joins TRBV25-1 to TRBJ2-2; perhaps TRBD1 as D (5 bases). The CDR3 extends over 16 amino acids. V was cut by 7 bases and J by 3 bases, with 18 bases left in between. Germline V gene sequence: CDR1 MGHDK, CDR2 SYGVNS. CDR3 sequence: CASTNRAGRDTGELFF. The DNA for the CDR3 is TGTGCCAGCACCAATAGGGCAGGCAGGGACACCGGGGAGCTGTTTTTT.